This T cell receptor beta chain was sequenced during a study of T cells in Graves' hyperthyroidism and ophthalmopathy. Study-level points and caveats: Blood samples included most of the expanded thyroid clonotypes exceeding 0.001.

Those with hyperthyroidism were 18 to 65 years old, newly diagnosed, and ill for under 2 months. Exclusion criteria comprised uncontrolled infection, other autoimmune disease, pregnancy or lactation. RNA transcripts served as the template for amplifying TCR beta CDR3 regions. An initial round of RT-PCR targeting the TCR CDR3 relied on the HTBI primer set. Using its own MiXCR run on the multiplex PCR reads, TCRdb lists one record per CDR3 protein. The sample contains about 560,000 distinct CDR3 sequences, around a sixth of which appear only once. This clonotype was observed at least ten times. Its cognate antigen is unknown. This CDR3 region has 14 residues. V was pared by 5 bases and J by 2 bases, with 6 bases of the junction left unmatched. Germline CDR1 MNHEY, CDR2 SVGEGT.

This clonotype originated in a woman aged 30 to 39 with Graves' hyperthyroidism. The sample consisted of blood. V usage is TRBV6-2 or TRBV6-3 and J usage is TRBJ2-7; 7 positions match TRBD1. DNA for the CDR3: TGTGCCAGCAGTCCTAGGGGGCTCCCCTACGAGCAGTACTTC. Protein sequence: CASSPRGLPYEQYF.